These 27 T cell receptor beta chains share one sample of origin, sequenced in a study of Graves' ophthalmopathy and Graves' hyperthyroidism. The study amplified TCR beta CDR3 regions using RNA transcripts. Second-round multiplex PCR followed a first-round RT-PCR using HTBI primers. TCRdb recomputed calls from the multiplex PCR reads with MiXCR, one row per CDR3 protein. This table holds over 450,000 distinct CDR3 sequences, around 15% found once. Input material: blood. These receptors came from a woman aged 25 to 45 with Graves' ophthalmopathy.

This clonotype was counted ten times or more. This sequence joins TRBV2 and TRBJ2-7; D call uncertain. CDR1 and CDR2 (germline): SNHLY, FYNNEI. The CDR3 has 11 residues. V was trimmed by 9 bases and J by 3 bases, leaving 9 bases between them. CDR3 bases: TGTGCCAGTGGACCCCACTACGAGCAGTACTTC. Translated: CASGPHYEQYF.

In DNA form, the CDR3 reads TGTGCCAGCAATTTCAGGGGCGGAGACTATGGCTACACCTTC. Its protein product is CASNFRGGDYGYTF. The chain uses TRBV6-5 and TRBJ1-2; perhaps TRBD1 as D (6 bases). The CDR3 consists of 14 residues. Deletions cut 7 bases from V and 3 bases from J, with 15 bases between. Germline V gene lookup returns CDR1 MNHEY and CDR2 SVGAGI.

The table lists this clonotype with many counts. The genes are TRBV7-9 and TRBJ1-1; D is unresolved. Germline CDR1 SEHNR, CDR2 FQNEAQ (reference sequence). The CDR3 has 15 residues. The V end was cut by 6 bases, the J end by 5 bases, with 19 bases between. The CDR3 protein is CASRPPPRFGTEAFF. Here the CDR3 DNA reads TGTGCCAGCAGGCCACCTCCAAGATTCGGGACTGAAGCTTTCTTT.

This clonotype was seen repeatedly, ten times or more. The chain has TRBV6-1 and TRBJ1-5; 7 bases are shared with TRBD1. CDR3 size: 15 residues. The germline gives CDR1 MNHNS, CDR2 SASEGT. Trimming cost V 6 bases and J 2 bases; bases outside gene matches: 7. In DNA, the CDR3 is TGTGCCAGCAGCTCCGACAGGGAAGGCAATCAGCCCCAGCATTTT. It specifies CASSSDREGNQPQHF.

This sequence joins TRBV5-1 and TRBJ1-1; tentative D call: TRBD1 (6 bases). V was pared by 0 bases and J by 1 base, with 13 bases between. There are 16 residues in the CDR3. CDR1 SGHRS and CDR2 YFSETQ come from the germline V gene. As DNA, the CDR3 is TGCGCCAGCAGCTTGGGCAGGGGATTAGGGAACACTGAAGCTTTCTTT. This translates into CASSLGRGLGNTEAFF.

A few counts support this clonotype. The chain joins TRBV7-8 to TRBJ1-5; D call uncertain. The V end lost 5 bases, the J end lost 7 bases, and 18 bases lay between the germline ends. This CDR3 comprises 15 residues. Germline CDR1 SGHVS, CDR2 FQNEAQ. The CDR3 loop is CASSLSPSSQQPQHF. The CDR3 DNA follows: TGTGCCAGCAGCCTAAGTCCGAGTTCCCAGCAGCCCCAGCATTTT.

V usage is TRBV30 and J usage is TRBJ1-2; 9 bases align to TRBD1. The CDR3 has 16 amino acids. The trim removed 7 bases at V and 4 bases at J, leaving 16 bases unmatched. Germline V gene sequence: CDR1 GTSNPN, CDR2 SVGIG (reference sequence). CDR3 residues: CASTGTGPVGGYGYTF. CDR3 DNA: TGTGCCTCAACCGGGACAGGGCCCGTCGGGGGCTATGGCTACACCTTC.

In its sample, this clonotype was seen a few times. This chain uses TRBV6-2 or TRBV6-3 with TRBJ2-4; D is unresolved. Between the trimmed V and J ends, which lost 0 bases and 0 bases, there was a span of 9 bases. The length of the CDR3 is 16 residues. Per the germline V gene, CDR1 is MNHEY and CDR2 is SVGEGT. The CDR3 region has the DNA TGTGCCAGCAGTTACTCTCCGGGTTTAGCCAAAAACATTCAGTACTTC. It is translated as CASSYSPGLAKNIQYF.

This clonotype was detected ten times or more. The J gene is TRBJ2-5, the V gene TRBV7-9; 12 bases map to TRBD2. V gave up 8 bases and J gave up 5 bases; unmatched junction bases: 6. The germline CDR1 and CDR2 sequences are SEHNR and FQNEAQ (reference sequence). The CDR3 totals 14 residues. The CDR3 region has the DNA TGTGCCAGCGGACGACTAGCGGGAGTGGAGACCCAGTACTTC. It specifies CASGRLAGVETQYF. Full variable domain (rest looked up from reference TRBV7-9 and TRBJ2-5): DTGVSQNPRHKITKRGQNVTFRCDPISEHNRLYWYRQTLGQGPEFLTYFQNEAQLEKSRLLSDRFSAERPKGSFSTLEIQRTEQGDSAMYLCASGRLAGVETQYFGPGTRLLVL.

Regarding this clonotype: Given the absence of the conserved phenylalanine or tryptophan at the CDR3 end, a read error is likely. CDR3 bases: TGTGCCAGCAGCCCCCACAGCGGTCAGCTTGAAGCTTTCTTG. It encodes CASSPHSGQLEAFL. This sequence joins TRBV3-1 and TRBJ1-1; D is unclear. V dropped 4 bases and J dropped 7 bases, with 16 bases sitting between them. This CDR3 has 14 amino acids. CDR1 and CDR2 from the germline V gene are LGHDT and YNNKEL (reference sequence).

There are many counts of this clonotype. The rearrangement uses TRBV11-1 and TRBJ2-6, with a possible D match to TRBD1 (6 bases). The CDR3 sequence is 18 residues long. V lost 5 bases and J 0 bases, leaving 17 bases between the germline ends. In germline, CDR1 is SGHAT, CDR2 FQDESV (reference sequence). The CDR3 region is CASSPRGTLSSGANVLTF. In DNA form, the CDR3 reads TGTGCCAGCAGCCCCCGAGGGACACTGAGCTCTGGGGCCAACGTCCTGACTTTC.

The chain is built from TRBV18 and TRBJ1-1, with D possibly TRBD1 on 5 matching bases. V gave up 2 bases and J gave up 1 base, with 17 bases separating them. This CDR3 contains 17 residues. In germline, CDR1 is KGHSH, CDR2 LQKENI. CDR3 in DNA: TGTGCCAGCTCACCATTGCGACAGAAGGCGGGGAACACTGAAGCTTTCTTT. It codes for CASSPLRQKAGNTEAFF. The full variable domain, with the rest looked up from reference TRBV18 and TRBJ1-1, is NAGVMQNPRHLVRRRGQEARLRCSPMKGHSHVYWYRQLPEEGLKFMVYLQKENIIDESGMPKERFSAEFPKEGPSILRIQQVVRGDSAAYFCASSPLRQKAGNTEAFFGQGTRLTVV.

This clonotype was counted ten times or more. This chain links TRBV6-2 or TRBV6-3 with TRBJ2-1; D call uncertain. The CDR3 has 15 amino acids. V lost 2 bases and J 3 bases, leaving 11 bases between the germline ends. Germline CDR1 and CDR2: MNHEY and SVGEGT. In DNA, the CDR3 is TGTGCCAGCAGTTACGGGTATACCTTCTACAATGAGCAGTTCTTC. Translating it yields CASSYGYTFYNEQFF.

The chain uses TRBV25-1 and TRBJ2-2; TRBD1 might be the D (5 bases). CDR1 is MGHDK, CDR2 SYGVNS, per germline. V lost 3 bases and J 3 bases, leaving 11 bases between the germline ends. This CDR3 region has 15 residues. The CDR3 DNA follows: TGTGCCAGCAGTGAGGGGCGCACGGACACCGGGGAGCTGTTTTTT. Its translation: CASSEGRTDTGELFF.

This clonotype was recorded many times. The V gene is TRBV5-1, the J gene TRBJ1-6; no reliable D call. Trimming removed 4 bases from V and 5 bases from J, with 10 bases in between. Germline V CDR1 and CDR2: SGHRS, YFSETQ. The CDR3 is made up of 14 amino acids. The CDR3 loop reads CASSVAGDNSPLHF. The CDR3 DNA sequence: TGCGCCAGCAGCGTGGCTGGAGATAATTCACCCCTCCACTTT.

This clonotype showed up many times. The chain uses TRBV11-2 and TRBJ2-5, with TRBD2 as a possible D gene (5 bases). V lost 3 bases to trimming and J lost 0 bases, with 8 bases between them. The germline V gene encodes CDR1 SGHAT and CDR2 FQNNGV. CDR3 length: 14 residues. The CDR3 reads CASSFWRDQETQYF. The CDR3 bases are TGTGCCAGCAGCTTCTGGCGGGACCAAGAGACCCAGTACTTC.

This clonotype was recorded many times. V gene TRBV7-8 combines with J gene TRBJ2-7; maybe TRBD1 (6 bases). This CDR3 has 14 amino acids. The V end was cut by 3 bases, the J end by 7 bases, with 16 bases between. Germline V gene lookup returns CDR1 SGHVS and CDR2 FQNEAQ. The CDR3 sequence is CASSLAGVIGEQYF. Written as DNA, the CDR3 is TGTGCCAGCAGCTTGGCAGGGGTTATTGGGGAGCAGTACTTC. The complete variable domain, with remaining parts taken from reference TRBV7-8 and TRBJ2-7, reads GAGVSQSPRYKVAKRGQDVALRCDPISGHVSLFWYQQALGQGPEFLTYFQNEAQLDKSGLPSDRFFAERPEGSVSTLKIQRTQQEDSAVYLCASSLAGVIGEQYFGPGTRLTVT.

There are many counts of this clonotype. The chain joins TRBV27 to TRBJ1-5; possibly TRBD1 for D (5 bases). V lost 2 bases to trimming and J lost 6 bases, with 8 bases between them. Germline CDR1 is MNHEY and CDR2 is SMNVEV (reference sequence). The CDR3 consists of 13 residues. The CDR3 region is CASSLGASQPQHF. The CDR3 region has the DNA TGTGCCAGCAGTTTAGGGGCTAGTCAGCCCCAGCATTTT.

Comment on this clonotype: This may be a read error: a much more frequent sequence differs by one nucleotide. The chain joins TRBV18 to TRBJ1-3, with a weak D call TRBD1 (6 bases). Trimming shortened V by 4 bases and J by 0 bases, and 16 bases separated the two germline ends. Germline CDR1 is KGHSH and CDR2 is LQKENI. The CDR3 loop spans 17 amino acids. The CDR3 here is CASSLPDRPGSGNTIYF. The CDR3 coding sequence is TGTGCCAGCTCACTACCGGACAGACCCGGCTCTGGAAACACCATATATTTT.

This clonotype occurred many times. The V call is TRBV12-3 or TRBV12-4, the J call TRBJ2-3, with 7 bases lining up with TRBD2. The V segment lost 6 bases and the J segment 0 bases; nucleotides outside the gene matches: 9. The CDR3 contains 16 residues. CDR3 DNA: TGTGCCAGCAGCCGGGGGACTATTAGTAGCACAGATACGCAGTATTTT. This codes for CASSRGTISSTDTQYF.

This sequence joins TRBV6-1 and TRBJ1-2; no firm D call. Between the trimmed V and J ends, which lost 5 bases and 6 bases, there was a span of 19 bases. CDR1 and CDR2 from the germline V gene are MNHNS and SASEGT. This CDR3 contains 15 residues. The CDR3 here is CASSRSLNKENGYTF. Here the CDR3 DNA reads TGTGCCAGCAGTCGAAGCCTGAACAAGGAAAATGGCTACACCTTC.

This clonotype showed up many times. The DNA of the CDR3 is TGTGCCACCACGCTCGGGGATCGACGGCAGCCCCAGCATTTT. Translation: CATTLGDRRQPQHF. The V call is TRBV6-2 or TRBV6-3, the J call TRBJ1-5; D is unresolved. Per the germline V gene, CDR1 is MNHEY and CDR2 is SVGEGT. CDR3 size: 14 residues. The V end was cut by 10 bases, the J end by 7 bases, with 20 bases between.

As concerns this clonotype: One end of the junction does not line up with germline, which may come from a read error. The chain is built from TRBV5-1 and TRBJ2-2; TRBD1 might be the D (6 bases). This CDR3 comprises 17 residues. Germline V lookup: CDR1 SGHRS, CDR2 YFSETQ. The chain's CDR3 is CASGLDPDRSNTGELFF. The CDR3 DNA follows: TGCGCCAGCGGCTTGGACCCGGACAGATCGAACACCGGGGAGCTGTTTTTT.

This chain connects TRBV5-1 to TRBJ2-2; D not certain. The CDR3 length is 13 residues. The germline V gene has CDR1 SGHRS and CDR2 YFSETQ. Trimming took 0 bases from V and 8 from J, leaving 8 bases between them. The CDR3 sequence is CASSLDATGELFF. DNA of the CDR3: TGCGCCAGCAGCTTGGACGCGACGGGGGAGCTGTTTTTT.

This clonotype was picked up many times. CDR3 bases: TGTGCCAGCAGACAAGACTCCTACGAGCAGTACTTC. Its protein product is CASRQDSYEQYF. The J gene is TRBJ2-7, the V gene TRBV6-5; D ambiguous. The V gene's germline CDR1 is MNHEY and CDR2 SVGAGI. The CDR3 is 12 residues long. Trimming took 6 bases from V and 0 from J, leaving 6 bases between them.

This clonotype was detected many times. The chain has TRBV28 and TRBJ1-2; tentative D call: TRBD1 (5 bases). V shed 1 base and J shed 5 bases, with 11 bases lying between them. The CDR3 is 14 amino acids. Germline lookup yields CDR1 MDHEN and CDR2 SYDVKM. CDR3 sequence: CASSLSPGLYGYTF. DNA for the CDR3: TGTGCCAGCAGTTTATCCCCAGGGCTTTATGGCTACACCTTC.

The chain combines TRBV20-1 with TRBJ1-1; D perhaps matches TRBD1 (5 bases). The CDR3 has 14 residues. V lost 5 bases and J lost 4, with 17 bases in between. Germline V lookup: CDR1 DFQATT, CDR2 SNEGSKA (reference sequence). Here the CDR3 reads CSAHTSIQGTEAFF. The DNA for the CDR3 is TGCAGTGCTCATACCTCGATCCAGGGCACTGAAGCTTTCTTT.